One sample yielded the 25 T cell receptor beta chains listed below, sequenced in a study of tumor-infiltrating lymphocytes in oesophageal squamous cell carcinoma. TCRdb re-called the PCR reads with MiXCR, one entry per CDR3 protein. Among about 24,000 distinct CDR3 sequences listed, about 40% were seen once. Specimen: esophageal tumor tissue. The receptors shown here come from a male donor with esophageal squamous cell carcinoma.

This clonotype has at least ten counts. A read error may explain this, as a much larger clone is one base away. J is TRBJ2-5 and V is TRBV12-3 or TRBV12-4; D is unresolved. The length of the CDR3 is 15 residues. Between the trimmed V and J ends, which lost 3 bases and 11 bases, there was a span of 22 bases. CDR3 in DNA: TGTGCCAGCAGTTTTAATCTAGGGAACTACAATGAGCAGTACTTC. Protein product: CASSFNLGNYNEQYF.

The V call is TRBV6-5, the J call TRBJ2-5; D possibly corresponds to TRBD2 (5 bases). The J call could be wrong; TRBJ2-1 is a better fit for the DNA end. The V gene's germline CDR1 is MNHEY and CDR2 SVGAGI. There are 12 residues in the CDR3. The CDR3 sequence is CASSAPGYEQFF. The CDR3 DNA sequence: TGTGCCAGCAGTGCCCCGGGATATGAGCAGTTCTTC.

This chain joins TRBV7-8 and TRBJ2-7; 9 bases map to TRBD2. The J call is doubtful: the DNA matches TRBJ2-5 better. There are 15 residues in the CDR3. Germline V CDR1 and CDR2: SGHVS, FQNEAQ. This chain's CDR3 is CASSLDSGSAETQYF. CDR3 DNA sequence: TGTGCCAGCAGCTTGGATAGCGGGAGTGCTGAGACCCAGTACTTC.

On this clonotype: A read error is likely, as this CDR3 ends without the conserved phenylalanine or tryptophan. Because the CDR3's place on the DNA is in doubt, the DNA is left out and the CDR3 is given as listed by TCRdb. This chain links TRBV28 with TRBJ2-3; the D call in the table, TRBD2, was not verified against the DNA. The CDR3 extends over 15 residues, inclusive of both ends. Germline V gene sequence: CDR1 MDHEN, CDR2 SYDVKM. The CDR3 loop reads CASNPPPGVGYTFGS.

In the case of this clonotype: Likely a read error: the CDR3 ends without its conserved phenylalanine or tryptophan. The DNA is omitted, as the CDR3 cannot be located on it reliably, and the CDR3 follows TCRdb's listing. The rearrangement joins TRBV27 to TRBJ1-1; TRBD1, the table's D call, lacks a check against the DNA. Germline V gene data show CDR1 as MNHEY and CDR2 as SMNVEV (reference sequence). Termini included, the CDR3 measures 18 amino acids. Here the CDR3 reads CASSSYRDHSVDTQYFGQ.

This clonotype was seen repeatedly, ten times or more. The gene calls are TRBV2 and TRBJ2-5; possible D gene TRBD1, 7 bases. The CDR3 loop spans 15 amino acids. The V end was cut by 6 bases, the J end by 6 bases, with 20 bases between. Germline CDR1 is SNHLY and CDR2 is FYNNEI. CDR3 DNA sequence: TGTGCCAGCAGCGGCGGGACAGCCGGTTTAAAGACCCAGTACTTC. This codes for CASSGGTAGLKTQYF.

This clonotype was counted many times. This chain connects TRBV11-2 to TRBJ2-7, with D possibly TRBD1 on 5 matching bases. The germline gives CDR1 SGHAT, CDR2 FQNNGV. CDR3 length equals 15 residues. Trimming removed 2 bases from V and 3 bases from J, with 14 bases in between. The CDR3 sequence: CASSLREQASYEQYF. The CDR3 region has the DNA TGTGCCAGCAGCTTACGTGAACAGGCGAGCTACGAGCAGTACTTC.

This clonotype has a handful of counts. The chain links TRBV6-6 to TRBJ2-1; D remains unclear. Germline V gives CDR1 MNHNY, CDR2 SVGAGI (reference sequence). The CDR3 loop spans 12 amino acids. V was cut by 8 bases and J by 7 bases, with 12 bases left in between. The DNA for the CDR3 is TGTGCCAGCTGCCGCTTTGGGAATGAGCAGTTCTTC. Translation: CASCRFGNEQFF.

This clonotype was observed many times. This chain connects TRBV2 to TRBJ1-4; D not certain. Trimming left V 3 bases short and J 8 bases short, with 10 bases between. This CDR3 has 13 amino acids. Germline-derived CDR1 and CDR2 are SNHLY and FYNNEI. CDR3 region: CASSEQSREKLFF. The CDR3 nucleotides are TGTGCCAGCAGTGAGCAGTCGCGGGAAAAACTGTTTTTT. Together with reference TRBV2 and TRBJ1-4, the CDR3 gives the full variable domain: EPEVTQTPSHQVTQMGQEVILRCVPISNHLYFYWYRQILGQKVEFLVSFYNNEISEKSEIFDDQFSVERPDGSNFTLKIRSTKLEDSAMYFCASSEQSREKLFFGSGTQLSVL.

The chain has TRBV6-2 or TRBV6-3 and TRBJ2-3, with 13 bases identical to TRBD2. The CDR3 has 15 residues. Germline V CDR1 and CDR2: MNHEY, SVGEGT. V lost 7 bases to trimming and J lost 7 bases; unmatched junction nucleotides: 8. CDR3 residues: CASTRLAGGLNTQYF. CDR3 DNA sequence: TGTGCCAGCACAAGACTAGCGGGAGGATTAAATACGCAGTATTTT.

This clonotype was seen many times. V is TRBV11-3 and J is TRBJ2-2; the match to TRBD1 covers 8 bases. The CDR3 runs 15 residues. V lost 5 bases to trimming and J lost 7 bases; unmatched junction nucleotides: 9. CDR1 is SGHNT and CDR2 is YENEEA in the germline V gene. The CDR3 sequence is CASSPGQGRGGELFF. The CDR3 bases are TGTGCCAGCAGCCCCGGACAGGGTAGAGGCGGGGAGCTGTTTTTT.

Only one count was recorded for this clonotype. The chain employs TRBV27 and TRBJ2-5, with D perhaps matching TRBD2 (7 bases). The CDR3 has 17 residues. Per germline, CDR1 MNHEY and CDR2 SMNVEV (reference sequence). With 2 bases removed from V and 2 bases from J, the gap between germline ends came to 18 bases. Here the CDR3 DNA reads TGTGCCAGCAGTTTAAGGGGGGGGGCTGGACTACAAGAGACCCAGTACTTC. Translated: CASSLRGGAGLQETQYF.

J is TRBJ2-3 and V is TRBV7-9; the match to TRBD2 covers 10 bases. The CDR3 contains 15 residues. V lost 0 bases, J lost 7 bases, and 4 bases stayed unmatched. Per germline, CDR1 SEHNR and CDR2 FQNEAQ (reference sequence). The DNA of the CDR3 is TGTGCCAGCAGCTTAGCGCCTAGCGGGAGTTATACGCAGTATTTT. Protein: CASSLAPSGSYTQYF.

The chain combines TRBV7-3 with TRBJ2-2, with D possibly being TRBD1 (6 bases). CDR1 is SGHTA, CDR2 FQGTGA, per germline. Trimming took off 4 bases at V and 8 bases at J, with 14 bases between the two ends. The CDR3 loop spans 14 amino acids. The CDR3 reads CASSSTQGTGELFF. DNA for the CDR3: TGTGCCAGCAGCTCAACACAGGGTACGGGGGAGCTGTTTTTT.

Ten or more counts support this clonotype. Just one base apart from a much larger clone, this may be a read error. The CDR3, as DNA: TGTGCCAGCAGCTCGACAGGGGGATCCTACAATGAGCAGTACTTC. This codes for CASSSTGGSYNEQYF. V and J are TRBV7-9 and TRBJ2-1; 9 bases fit TRBD1. The better agreement between TRBJ2-7 and the DNA end casts doubt on the J call. Germline assignment: CDR1 SEHNR and CDR2 FQNEAQ (reference sequence). CDR3 length: 15 amino acids.

The sample holds many counts of this clonotype. V usage is TRBV5-4 and J usage is TRBJ2-2; D unresolved. CDR3 size: 15 residues. Germline lookup yields CDR1 SGHNT and CDR2 YYREEE (reference sequence). V was trimmed by 0 bases and J by 0 bases, leaving 6 bases between them. The CDR3 bases are TGTGCCAGCAGCTTGGCCAGCGCGAACACCGGGGAGCTGTTTTTT. It is translated as CASSLASANTGELFF.

This clonotype was counted at least ten times. CDR3: CASSRGTSGVEQYF. The CDR3 nucleotides read TGTGCCAGCAGCCGCGGGACTAGCGGGGTCGAGCAGTACTTC. The chain links TRBV7-9 to TRBJ2-7; 13 bases fit TRBD2. V shed 5 bases, J shed 6 bases, and the junction held 4 bases outside the gene matches. Germline values: CDR1 SEHNR, CDR2 FQNEAQ (reference sequence). The length of the CDR3 is 14 residues.

The sample holds a few counts of this clonotype. CDR3 protein: CASSQGLAGGPDQYEQYF. CDR3 sequence (DNA): TGTGCCAGCAGCCAAGGACTAGCGGGAGGCCCCGATCAGTACGAGCAGTACTTC. V gene TRBV7-6 combines with J gene TRBJ2-7; 14 bases match TRBD2. CDR3 length: 18 amino acids. Germline CDR1 is SGHVS and CDR2 is FNYEAQ. Trimming took 5 bases from V and 4 from J; bases not matched to a gene: 13. Filled out from reference TRBV7-6 and TRBJ2-7, the complete variable domain reads GAGVSQSPRYKVTKRGQDVALRCDPISGHVSLYWYRQALGQGPEFLTYFNYEAQQDKSGLPNDRFSAERPEGSISTLTIQRTEQRDSAMYRCASSQGLAGGPDQYEQYFGPGTRLTVT.

This clonotype was picked up a small number of times. The genes are TRBV7-3 and TRBJ2-3; a weak D match, TRBD1 (6 bases). CDR1 SGHTA and CDR2 FQGTGA come from the germline V gene. This CDR3 is 15 amino acids long. The V end lost 5 bases, the J end lost 2 bases, and 14 bases lay between the germline ends. The CDR3 loop reads CASSKTGTITDTQYF. In nucleotides, the CDR3 is TGTGCCAGCAGCAAAACCGGGACAATCACAGATACGCAGTATTTT.

This clonotype was recorded at least ten times. This sequence joins TRBV19 and TRBJ2-1; 11 positions match TRBD2. This CDR3 is 18 amino acids long. The germline gives CDR1 LNHDA, CDR2 SQIVND (reference sequence). V lost 7 bases, J lost 0 bases, and 11 bases stayed unmatched. DNA for the CDR3: TGTGCCAGTACCGTGGGTAGCGGGAGGGCCAACTCCTACAATGAGCAGTTCTTC. It yields the protein CASTVGSGRANSYNEQFF.

The gene calls are TRBV7-8 and TRBJ2-2; a weak D match, TRBD1 (5 bases). Germline V lookup: CDR1 SGHVS, CDR2 FQNEAQ. The CDR3 length is 15 residues. V was pared by 1 base and J by 3 bases, with 9 bases between. The DNA of the CDR3 is TGTGCCAGCAGCTTAGGGCAGGGATACACCGGGGAGCTGTTTTTT. Translated: CASSLGQGYTGELFF.

This clonotype came up many times. The chain joins TRBV5-6 to TRBJ2-3, with a weak D call TRBD1 (5 bases). The CDR3 is 15 amino acids. Trimming removed 5 bases at V and 3 bases at J, with 16 bases between. Germline CDR1 SGHDT, CDR2 YYEEEE. CDR3 sequence: CASSRTISGTDTQYF. CDR3 DNA: TGTGCCAGCAGTCGTACAATCTCAGGGACAGATACGCAGTATTTT.

V usage is TRBV6-1 and J usage is TRBJ2-7; D may correspond to TRBD1 or TRBD2 (5 bases each). CDR3 length: 15 residues. In germline, CDR1 is MNHNS, CDR2 SASEGT. V shed 5 bases and J shed 2 bases, with 16 bases lying between them. CDR3 DNA sequence: TGTGCCAGCAGTAAGACCGGGACGGCGACCTACGAGCAGTACTTC. Translation: CASSKTGTATYEQYF.

Points on this clonotype: Possible read error: a much larger clone is one base away. The CDR3 DNA sequence: TGTGCCAGTCACCCGGGAACTCCAGAGACCCAGTACGTC. Translated, it gives CASHPGTPETQYV. This rearrangement joins TRBV19 to TRBJ2-7; a weak D match, TRBD2 (5 bases). The germline V gene has CDR1 LNHDA and CDR2 SQIVND (reference sequence). Trimming pared 8 bases from V and 10 bases from J, leaving 21 bases between. The CDR3 consists of 13 residues.

The chain joins TRBV3-1 to TRBJ1-5, with TRBD1 as a possible D gene (5 bases). The V end lost 4 bases, the J end lost 7 bases, and 11 bases lay between the germline ends. The CDR3 is 13 residues long. Germline V gives CDR1 LGHDT, CDR2 YNNKEL (reference sequence). The CDR3, as DNA: TGTGCCAGCAGCCTGGGGGAACGCCAGCCCCAGCATTTT. Its translation is CASSLGERQPQHF.